The 27 T cell receptor beta chains below were found in one sample sequenced in a study of shared T cell receptors in the human thymus. The protocol was immunoSEQ multiplex PCR, while the TCRdb copy is restricted to in-frame clones and leaves out a portion. The sample lists some 700,000 clones, 75% to 90% occurring once. The sample was also reused in another study, on human thymus T cells.

The sequenced sample consisted of thymocytes. These receptor sequences come from a girl in the first two years of life with a congenital heart defect.

This chain connects TRBV30 to TRBJ1-1, with TRBD1 as a possible D gene (5 bases). V lost 2 bases and J 4 bases, leaving 17 bases between the germline ends. This CDR3 contains 15 residues. Germline-derived CDR1 and CDR2 are GTSNPN and SVGIG (reference sequence). The CDR3: CAWSPLAGQVTEAFF. The CDR3 nucleotides read TGTGCCTGGAGTCCCCTGGCAGGGCAAGTCACTGAAGCTTTCTTT.

The chain combines TRBV6-1 with TRBJ2-7, with 7 bases aligning to TRBD1. CDR1 is MNHNS and CDR2 is SASEGT in the germline V gene. V lost 7 bases, J lost 3 bases, and 12 bases stayed unmatched. The CDR3 runs 15 residues. CDR3 in DNA: TGTGCCAGCACCCCCGACAGGGTTGCTATCTACGAGCAGTACTTC. Translation: CASTPDRVAIYEQYF.

The chain is built from TRBV7-9 and TRBJ1-4; D remains unclear. V lost 3 bases and J lost 6, with 11 bases in between. Germline CDR1 and CDR2: SEHNR and FQNEAQ (reference sequence). The CDR3 is made up of 14 amino acids. The CDR3 DNA reads as TGTGCCAGCAGCTTTCAAACCGGGGATGAAAAACTGTTTTTT. Its protein is CASSFQTGDEKLFF.

The chain has TRBV27 and TRBJ2-5; tentatively, D is TRBD1 (6 bases). The V end lost 5 bases, the J end lost 2 bases, and 21 bases lay between the germline ends. The length of the CDR3 is 17 residues. Germline-derived CDR1 and CDR2 are MNHEY and SMNVEV (reference sequence). Written as DNA, the CDR3 is TGTGCCAGCAGTAACCGTAAACCCCTGACAGGTCAAGAGACCCAGTACTTC. Its translation: CASSNRKPLTGQETQYF.

The rearrangement uses TRBV2 and TRBJ1-6, with TRBD1 as a possible D gene (5 bases). Germline loops: CDR1 SNHLY, CDR2 FYNNEI. The length of the CDR3 is 14 residues. Trimming pared 3 bases from V and 8 bases from J, leaving 11 bases between. The CDR3 sequence: CASSDSTGDSPLHF. In DNA, the CDR3 is TGTGCCAGCAGTGATTCTACAGGTGATTCACCCCTCCACTTT. The variable domain in full, with the rest retrieved from reference TRBV2 and TRBJ1-6, is EPEVTQTPSHQVTQMGQEVILRCVPISNHLYFYWYRQILGQKVEFLVSFYNNEISEKSEIFDDQFSVERPDGSNFTLKIRSTKLEDSAMYFCASSDSTGDSPLHFGNGTRLTVT.

The rearrangement links TRBV29-1 to TRBJ2-7; a possible D gene is TRBD1 (5 bases). The CDR3 sequence is 13 residues long. CDR1 is SQVTM, CDR2 ANQGSEA, per germline. The V end lost 4 bases, the J end lost 9 bases, and 19 bases lay between the germline ends. CDR3 in DNA: TGCAGCGTTGGGGGCCTGGCCAACAACCGGCAGTACTTC. This translates into CSVGGLANNRQYF.

V and J are TRBV6-4 and TRBJ1-2; TRBD1 might be the D (6 bases). This CDR3 is 12 amino acids long. Between the trimmed V and J ends, which lost 3 bases and 6 bases, there was a span of 8 bases. Germline V lookup: CDR1 MRHNA, CDR2 SNTAGT. The CDR3, as DNA: TGTGCCAGCAGTGAAGGGGGTGATGGCTACACCTTC. This sequence encodes CASSEGGDGYTF.

The chain employs TRBV5-6 and TRBJ2-1; 10 positions match TRBD1. Trimming cost V 4 bases and J 4 bases; bases outside gene matches: 14. The CDR3 length is 18 residues. Germline V gives CDR1 SGHDT, CDR2 YYEEEE. CDR3 protein: CASSGRTGGRDRYNEQFF. The CDR3 nucleotides are TGTGCCAGCAGCGGACGGACAGGGGGAAGGGATAGATACAATGAGCAGTTCTTC. Using reference TRBV5-6 and TRBJ2-1 for the parts outside the CDR3, the full variable domain is DAGVTQSPTHLIKTRGQQVTLRCSPKSGHDTVSWYQQALGQGPQFIFQYYEEEERQRGNFPDRFSGHQFPNYSSELNVNALLLGDSALYLCASSGRTGGRDRYNEQFFGPGTRLTVL.

The chain is built from TRBV14 and TRBJ2-3, with 9 bases matching TRBD2. With V trimmed by 0 bases and J by 3 bases, 7 bases remained unmatched. This CDR3 comprises 17 residues. From germline, CDR1 is SGHDN and CDR2 FVKESK. The CDR3 DNA reads TGTGCCAGCAGCCAAGAGTGGCCTAGCGGGGCGACAGATACGCAGTATTTT. It is translated as CASSQEWPSGATDTQYF.

The chain links TRBV9 to TRBJ1-2, with D perhaps matching TRBD1 (5 bases). From germline, CDR1 is SGDLS and CDR2 YYNGEE. This CDR3 has 16 amino acids. V was trimmed by 4 bases and J by 7 bases, leaving 23 bases between them. The CDR3 coding sequence is TGTGCCAGCAGCCCCAATCCGGCGCCGGGGGAGAGTGGCTACACCTTC. This translates into CASSPNPAPGESGYTF. Complete variable domain (other parts from reference TRBV9 and TRBJ1-2): DSGVTQTPKHLITATGQRVTLRCSPRSGDLSVYWYQQSLDQGLQFLIQYYNGEERAKGNILERFSAQQFPDLHSELNLSSLELGDSALYFCASSPNPAPGESGYTFGSGTRLTVV.

The chain carries TRBV13 and TRBJ1-4, with D maybe TRBD1 (6 bases). CDR1 and CDR2 from the germline V gene are PRHDT and FYEKMQ (reference sequence). The CDR3 runs to 15 residues. The V gene lost 4 bases and the J gene lost 5 bases, with 14 bases spanning the gap. The CDR3 loop is CASSSWGGLNEKLFF. CDR3 sequence (DNA): TGTGCCAGCAGCTCCTGGGGGGGGCTCAATGAAAAACTGTTTTTT.

The chain links TRBV2 to TRBJ1-1, with 11 positions matching TRBD1. The CDR3 is made up of 13 amino acids. Germline trimming cut 8 bases from V and 7 bases from J; bases unmatched to any gene: 6. Germline CDR1 is SNHLY and CDR2 is FYNNEI. CDR3 amino acids: CASRTGTGGEAFF. The CDR3 DNA reads as TGTGCCAGCCGAACCGGGACAGGGGGTGAAGCTTTCTTT. The complete variable domain, with remaining parts taken from reference TRBV2 and TRBJ1-1, reads EPEVTQTPSHQVTQMGQEVILRCVPISNHLYFYWYRQILGQKVEFLVSFYNNEISEKSEIFDDQFSVERPDGSNFTLKIRSTKLEDSAMYFCASRTGTGGEAFFGQGTRLTVV.

As to this clone: The junction departs from the called germline gene at one end, perhaps through a read error. The rearrangement uses TRBV5-6 and TRBJ1-2; D may be TRBD1 (6 bases). Germline V CDR1 and CDR2: SGHDT, YYEEEE. CDR3 size: 13 residues. The CDR3 DNA reads TGTGTCAGCAGCTTGGAAGGGGGCTATGGCTACACCTTC. Encoded protein: CVSSLEGGYGYTF.

This rearrangement joins TRBV6-1 to TRBJ2-6; maybe TRBD1 (6 bases). This CDR3 region has 18 residues. Deletions cut 3 bases from V and 0 bases from J, with 15 bases between. CDR1 is MNHNS and CDR2 is SASEGT in the germline V gene. CDR3 bases: TGTGCCAGCAGTGACGTGGACAGCAAACCCTCTGGGGCCAACGTCCTGACTTTC. Residues: CASSDVDSKPSGANVLTF.

This rearrangement joins TRBV25-1 to TRBJ1-1, with a tentative D call TRBD1 (6 bases). V lost 5 bases and J 0 bases, leaving 19 bases between the germline ends. Germline lookup yields CDR1 MGHDK and CDR2 SYGVNS. This CDR3 spans 17 amino acids. CDR3 in amino acids: CASSPKTGQEMNTEAFF. CDR3 coding DNA: TGTGCCAGCAGTCCAAAGACGGGACAAGAGATGAACACTGAAGCTTTCTTT.

This clone was seen only a few times. This rearrangement joins TRBV9 to TRBJ2-4; the D gene is possibly TRBD1 (6 bases). V was trimmed by 0 bases and J by 0 bases, leaving 10 bases between them. The length of the CDR3 is 16 residues. Per the germline V gene, CDR1 is SGDLS and CDR2 is YYNGEE. CDR3 region: CASSVATGKAKNIQYF. CDR3 nucleotides: TGTGCCAGCAGCGTAGCGACAGGAAAAGCCAAAAACATTCAGTACTTC.

The J gene is TRBJ2-7, the V gene TRBV5-1; 9 nucleotides line up with TRBD1. This CDR3 is built from 18 residues. Germline lookup yields CDR1 SGHRS and CDR2 YFSETQ. V shed 4 bases and J 7 bases; nucleotides not matched to a gene: 21. The CDR3 nucleotides are TGCGCCAGCAGCCCATCACTCTCCGGGACAGGGTTTATCGCTGAGCAGTACTTC. It is translated as CASSPSLSGTGFIAEQYF.

This clone was counted only a few times. This sequence joins TRBV6-5 and TRBJ1-3, with D uncertain. CDR3 size: 13 residues. Germline CDR1 is MNHEY and CDR2 is SVGAGI. Trimming shortened V by 6 bases and J by 11 bases, and 17 bases separated the two germline ends. CDR3 residues: CASSLRGSHAIYF. CDR3 coding DNA: TGTGCCAGCAGCCTCCGAGGATCCCATGCCATATATTTT.

The chain recombines TRBV6-5 with TRBJ2-2, with TRBD2 as a possible D gene (6 bases). The CDR3 loop spans 14 amino acids. Germline lookup yields CDR1 MNHEY and CDR2 SVGAGI. V dropped 4 bases and J dropped 3 bases, with 9 bases sitting between them. CDR3 in amino acids: CASSWRGDTGELFF. In DNA, the CDR3 is TGTGCCAGCAGTTGGAGGGGAGACACCGGGGAGCTGTTTTTT.

V usage is TRBV5-8 and J usage is TRBJ1-1, with D perhaps TRBD1 (5 bases). V gave up 4 bases and J gave up 4 bases, with 8 bases separating them. CDR1 is SGHTS and CDR2 is YDEGEE in the germline V gene. The length of the CDR3 is 12 residues. CDR3 bases: TGTGCCAGCAGCCCACAGGTCACTGAAGCTTTCTTT. It encodes CASSPQVTEAFF.

This clone was seen a single time. CDR3 coding DNA: TGTGCTGCCGACGGCCCCCAGGAAACTCCTGGGGCCAACGTCCTGACTTTC. Translating it yields CAADGPQETPGANVLTF. The chain combines TRBV12-5 with TRBJ2-6; no reliable D call. V dropped 11 bases and J dropped 2 bases, with 22 bases sitting between them. CDR3 length: 17 residues. Looked up from germline, CDR1 is LGHNT and CDR2 is FRNRAP. Together with reference TRBV12-5 and TRBJ2-6, the CDR3 gives the full variable domain: DARVTQTPRHKVTEMGQEVTMRCQPILGHNTVFWYRQTMMQGLELLAYFRNRAPLDDSGMPKDRFSAEMPDATLATLKIQPSEPRDSAVYFCAADGPQETPGANVLTFGAGSRLTVL.

This clone was observed a handful of times. The chain couples TRBV7-3 to TRBJ2-2; a possible D gene is TRBD2 (5 bases). The CDR3 is 13 residues long. The ends were cut back, 2 bases at V and 5 bases at J, with 6 bases in the middle. Germline V CDR1 and CDR2: SGHTA, FQGTGA. The CDR3: CASSLEGTGELFF. The CDR3 DNA follows: TGTGCCAGCAGCTTAGAGGGTACCGGGGAGCTGTTTTTT.

The rearrangement joins TRBV6-4 to TRBJ2-7; D remains ambiguous. The CDR3 covers 13 residues. The germline gives CDR1 MRHNA, CDR2 SNTAGT. V was shortened by 4 bases and J by 3 bases, with 10 bases between the two germline ends. This chain's CDR3 is CASSGGVCYEQYF. For the CDR3, the DNA is TGTGCCAGCAGTGGCGGTGTCTGCTACGAGCAGTACTTC.

V gene TRBV5-1 combines with J gene TRBJ1-4, with TRBD1 matching 7 bases. CDR1 is SGHRS and CDR2 is YFSETQ in the germline V gene. CDR3 length: 15 residues. Trimming removed 4 bases from V and 5 bases from J; junction bases left unmatched: 8. This CDR3 is CASSLTDRLNEKLFF. The CDR3 DNA follows: TGCGCCAGCAGCCTAACGGACAGGCTGAATGAAAAACTGTTTTTT.

This chain connects TRBV9 to TRBJ2-3; 8 bases are a match to TRBD2. Germline V CDR1 and CDR2: SGDLS, YYNGEE. V shed 0 bases and J 1 base; nucleotides not matched to a gene: 7. CDR3 length: 17 residues. Here the CDR3 DNA reads TGTGCCAGCAGCGTAGAGGGACTAGAAGGGGGCACAGATACGCAGTATTTT. Its protein product is CASSVEGLEGGTDTQYF. Full variable domain (missing parts from reference TRBV9 and TRBJ2-3): DSGVTQTPKHLITATGQRVTLRCSPRSGDLSVYWYQQSLDQGLQFLIQYYNGEERAKGNILERFSAQQFPDLHSELNLSSLELGDSALYFCASSVEGLEGGTDTQYFGPGTRLTVL.

This clone was detected once. The junction differs from germline at one of its ends, possibly a read error. The identical CDR3 is also encoded by other nucleotide sequences in the sample. The V gene is TRBV6-1, the J gene TRBJ2-5; tentatively, D is TRBD1 (6 bases). Germline-derived CDR1 and CDR2 are MNHNS and SASEGT. This CDR3 comprises 14 residues. The CDR3 protein is CASSETRDIETQYF. The CDR3 DNA sequence: TGTGCCAGTAGTGAGACCCGGGACATAGAGACCCAGTACTTC.

The J gene is TRBJ1-5, the V gene TRBV7-8, with 7 bases aligning to TRBD1. The CDR3 has 15 amino acids. Germline V CDR1 and CDR2: SGHVS, FQNEAQ. V shed 1 base, J shed 4 bases, and the junction held 4 bases outside the gene matches. This chain's CDR3 is CASSLEGTENQPQHF. The CDR3 DNA follows: TGTGCCAGCAGCTTAGAGGGGACAGAGAATCAGCCCCAGCATTTT.